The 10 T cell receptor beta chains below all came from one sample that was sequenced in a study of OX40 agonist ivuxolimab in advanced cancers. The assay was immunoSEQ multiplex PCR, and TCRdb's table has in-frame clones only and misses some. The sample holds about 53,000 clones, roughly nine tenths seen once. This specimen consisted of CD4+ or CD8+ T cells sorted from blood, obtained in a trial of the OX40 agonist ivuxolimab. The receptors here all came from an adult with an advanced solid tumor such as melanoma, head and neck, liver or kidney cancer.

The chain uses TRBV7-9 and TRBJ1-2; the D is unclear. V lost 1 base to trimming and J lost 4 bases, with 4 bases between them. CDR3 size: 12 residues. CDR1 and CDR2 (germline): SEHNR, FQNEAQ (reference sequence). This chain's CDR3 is CASSLGGYGYTF. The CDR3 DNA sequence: TGTGCCAGCAGCTTAGGGGGCTATGGCTACACCTTC.

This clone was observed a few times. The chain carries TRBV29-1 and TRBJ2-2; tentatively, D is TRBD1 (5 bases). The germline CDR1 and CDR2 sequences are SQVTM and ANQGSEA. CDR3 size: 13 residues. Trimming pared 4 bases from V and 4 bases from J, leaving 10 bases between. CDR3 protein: CSVGDGATGELFF. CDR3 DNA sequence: TGCAGCGTTGGAGATGGGGCCACCGGGGAGCTGTTTTTT.

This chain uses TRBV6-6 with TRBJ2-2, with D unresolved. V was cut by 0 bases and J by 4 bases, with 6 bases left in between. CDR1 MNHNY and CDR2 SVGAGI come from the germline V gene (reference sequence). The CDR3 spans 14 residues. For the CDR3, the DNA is TGTGCCAGCAGTTACTCTCTATCCACCGGGGAGCTGTTTTTT. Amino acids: CASSYSLSTGELFF.

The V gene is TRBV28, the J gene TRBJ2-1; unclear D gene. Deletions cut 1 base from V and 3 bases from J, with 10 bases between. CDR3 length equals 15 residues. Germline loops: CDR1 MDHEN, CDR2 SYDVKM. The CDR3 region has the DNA TGTGCCAGCAGTTTATCGGGTCGCGGCTACAATGAGCAGTTCTTC. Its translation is CASSLSGRGYNEQFF. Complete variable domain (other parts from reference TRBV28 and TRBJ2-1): DVKVTQSSRYLVKRTGEKVFLECVQDMDHENMFWYRQDPGLGLRLIYFSYDVKMKEKGDIPEGYSVSREKKERFSLILESASTNQTSMYLCASSLSGRGYNEQFFGPGTRLTVL.

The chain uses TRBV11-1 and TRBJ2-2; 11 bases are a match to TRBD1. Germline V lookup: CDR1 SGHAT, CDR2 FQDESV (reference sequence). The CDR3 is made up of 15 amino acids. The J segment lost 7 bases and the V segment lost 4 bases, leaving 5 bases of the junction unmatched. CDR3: CASSSGQGAIGELFF. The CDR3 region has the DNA TGTGCCAGCAGCTCTGGACAGGGGGCAATCGGGGAGCTGTTTTTT.

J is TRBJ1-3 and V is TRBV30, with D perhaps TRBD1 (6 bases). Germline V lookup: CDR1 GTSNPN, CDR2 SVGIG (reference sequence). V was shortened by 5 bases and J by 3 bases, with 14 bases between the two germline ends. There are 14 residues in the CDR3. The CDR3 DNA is TGTGCCTGGCGAGGGGGAGCGGGTGGAAACACCATATATTTT. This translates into CAWRGGAGGNTIYF.

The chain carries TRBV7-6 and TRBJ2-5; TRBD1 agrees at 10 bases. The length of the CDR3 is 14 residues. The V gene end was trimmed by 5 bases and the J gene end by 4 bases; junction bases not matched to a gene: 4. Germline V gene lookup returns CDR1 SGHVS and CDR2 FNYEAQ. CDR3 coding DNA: TGTGCCAGCAGCCCCAGGACAGGGGGAGAGACCCAGTACTTC. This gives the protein CASSPRTGGETQYF.

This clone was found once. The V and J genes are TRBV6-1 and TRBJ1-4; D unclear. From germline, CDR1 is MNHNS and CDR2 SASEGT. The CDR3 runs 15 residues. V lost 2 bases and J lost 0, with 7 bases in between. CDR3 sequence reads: CASSEFWATNEKLFF. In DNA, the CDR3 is TGTGCCAGCAGTGAATTCTGGGCAACTAATGAAAAACTGTTTTTT.

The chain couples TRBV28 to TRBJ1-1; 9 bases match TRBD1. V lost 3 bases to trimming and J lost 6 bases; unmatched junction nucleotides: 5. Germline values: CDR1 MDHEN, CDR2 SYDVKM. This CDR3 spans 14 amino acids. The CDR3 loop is CASSLGDRESEAFF. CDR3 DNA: TGTGCCAGCAGTTTGGGGGACAGGGAATCTGAAGCTTTCTTT.

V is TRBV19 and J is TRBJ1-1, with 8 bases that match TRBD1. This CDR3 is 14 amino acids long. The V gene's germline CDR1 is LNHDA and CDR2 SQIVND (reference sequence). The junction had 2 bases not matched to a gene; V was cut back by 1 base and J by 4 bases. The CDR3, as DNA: TGTGCCAGTAGTATAGCACAGGGGGGCACTGAAGCTTTCTTT. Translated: CASSIAQGGTEAFF.